The rows below give T cell receptor beta chains drawn from one sample of a study of T cells in narcolepsy. Only in-frame clones appear in the TCRdb table, and some are missing; sequencing was by immunoSEQ multiplex PCR. The sample has about 12,000 clones, around 94% seen once. The sequencing sample was made of CD45RA- memory CD4+ T cells from PBMCs. These receptors originate from a human donor with narcolepsy. CDR3s include the opening cysteine and the closing phenylalanine or tryptophan. The order of the fields is CDR3 DNA, CDR3 protein, V gene, J gene, D gene, clone size. D genes are given only for firm matches. For some rows the clone size is stated as once, few or many, or as a class when expanded; others skip it.

DNA: TGTGCCAGTGACGGTCCTATGCGTCCTTACGAGCAGTACTTC; CDR3: CASDGPMRPYEQYF; V: TRBV6-1; J: TRBJ2-7; D: .; size: .
DNA: TGTGCCAGCAGCTTCTTGCGGGGGACGCCGAATCAGCAGACCCAGTACTTC; CDR3: CASSFLRGTPNQQTQYF; V: TRBV7-9; J: TRBJ2-5; D: TRBD2; size: .
DNA: TGCGCCAGCAGAGATGAGGGGCGAGGCTACGAGCAGTACTTC; CDR3: CASRDEGRGYEQYF; V: TRBV10-2; J: TRBJ2-7; D: .; size: .
DNA: TGTGCCAGCAGCCAGGGGAGACTAGCGGGAGCAGATACGCAGTATTTT; CDR3: CASSQGRLAGADTQYF; V: TRBV4-2; J: TRBJ2-3; D: TRBD2; size: once
DNA: TGTGCCTGGCACGGACAGTGGGTGAACACTGAAGCTTTCTTT; CDR3: CAWHGQWVNTEAFF; V: TRBV30; J: TRBJ1-1; D: .; size: .
DNA: TGTGCCAGTAGATCCCGACTAGCCTCGGACACCTACGAGCAGTACTTC; CDR3: CASRSRLASDTYEQYF; V: TRBV19; J: TRBJ2-7; D: TRBD2; size: .
DNA: TGTGCCTGTCAGGGGGCGCGGAATTCACCCCTCCACTTT; CDR3: CACQGARNSPLHF; V: TRBV30; J: TRBJ1-6; D: TRBD1; size: .
DNA: TGCGCCAGCAGCTTGATACCACCCCGCGGGGTGCAGTTCTTC; CDR3: CASSLIPPRGVQFF; V: TRBV5-1; J: TRBJ2-1; D: .; size: .
DNA: TGTGCCAGCAGCTTACCCCAGGTAGACAAGGTCCACTTT; CDR3: CASSLPQVDKVHF; V: TRBV7-2; J: TRBJ1-6; D: .; size: .
DNA: TGTGCCAGCAGTGCGGACAGGTGGTCCTACGAGCAGTACTTC; CDR3: CASSADRWSYEQYF; V: TRBV6-1; J: TRBJ2-7; D: TRBD1; size: .
DNA: TGTGCCACCAACCCTCGGGCTAGCGGGGGCAATGAGCAGTTCTTC; CDR3: CATNPRASGGNEQFF; V: TRBV19; J: TRBJ2-1; D: TRBD2; size: .
DNA: TGTGCCACCAGCAGGGGGGGGAACGACAGGCATGGCTACACCTTC; CDR3: CATSRGGNDRHGYTF; V: TRBV15; J: TRBJ1-2; D: .; size: .
DNA: TGTGCCAGCAGCAGACAGATTGAAGCTTTCTTT; CDR3: CASSRQIEAFF; V: TRBV7-9; J: TRBJ1-1; D: .; size: .
DNA: TGCGCCAGCAGCCTCGAAGGGGGGGATCAGCCCCAGCATTTT; CDR3: CASSLEGGDQPQHF; V: TRBV5-1; J: TRBJ1-5; D: .; size: .
DNA: TGTGCCAGCAGCTTAATGACACATAACTATGGCTACACCTTC; CDR3: CASSLMTHNYGYTF; V: TRBV5-6; J: TRBJ1-2; D: .; size: .
DNA: TGTGCCAGCAGCCAAGGACAGGGAAACACCGGGGAGCTGTTTTTT; CDR3: CASSQGQGNTGELFF; V: TRBV11-3; J: TRBJ2-2; D: TRBD1; size: few
DNA: TGCGCCAGCAGCTTTTCTAGCGGGAAAAGCGGTTACAATGAGCAGTTCTTC; CDR3: CASSFSSGKSGYNEQFF; V: TRBV5-1; J: TRBJ2-1; D: TRBD2; size: .